This TCR beta chain was documented in a study of OX40 agonist ivuxolimab in advanced cancers. Looking at the study overall: Six ivuxolimab dose levels, 0.01 to 10 mg/kg, were given intravenously every 2 weeks. The study enrolled dose-escalation patients with hepatocellular carcinoma, melanoma, renal cell or head and neck cancer. Three patients, one with hepatocellular carcinoma and two with cutaneous melanoma, responded partially. The study, taken as a whole, reports: Some nonresponders also had low normalized T-cell clonal expansion.

The method was immunoSEQ multiplex PCR; TCRdb's version includes in-frame clones alone and lacks a portion of them. The sample includes some 50,000 clones, 83% of them seen just once. The germline V and J ends were trimmed by 5 bases and 0 bases, with 6 bases remaining between them. The CDR3 has 13 residues. The V gene's germline CDR1 is MNHEY and CDR2 SVGAGI. As to this clone: Its specificity is not known.

The genes are TRBV6-5 and TRBJ2-3; unclear D gene. The TCR originated in an adult with an advanced solid tumor such as melanoma, head and neck, liver or kidney cancer. Source: CD4+ or CD8+ T cells sorted from blood, taken in a trial of the OX40 agonist ivuxolimab. The CDR3 coding sequence is TGTGCCAGCAGTGACGCTAGCACAGATACGCAGTATTTT. It translates to CASSDASTDTQYF.